The 32 T cell receptor beta chains reported below all come from one sample, sequenced in a study of vaccination effects on CD4 cells after COVID-19. Produced via immunoSEQ multiplex PCR; TCRdb's table is partial and in-frame only. The sample contains roughly 59,000 clones, roughly three quarters of which appear only once. Their specific antigens are unknown. Viral peptide pools were used in the ViraFEST assay to expand antigen-specific CD4+ T cells, and sequencing came afterward. Cells that had been cultured for ten to eleven days were the source of isolated CD4+ T cells. The vaccine given was either BNT162b2 or mRNA-1273, in two doses. Material: CD4+ T cells from PBMCs cultured with HCoV-OC43 spike peptides, obtained after COVID-19 vaccination. Specified subset: HCoV-OC43 spike overlapping peptide pool stimulation. These receptors all come from a human donor who received a COVID-19 vaccine.

Written as DNA, the CDR3 is TGTGCCAGCAGCTTGTACGGCAGGGACGATGGCTACACCTTC. It is translated as CASSLYGRDDGYTF. V usage is TRBV5-4 and J usage is TRBJ1-2; D is possibly TRBD1 (5 bases). The CDR3 runs 14 residues. From germline, CDR1 is SGHNT and CDR2 YYREEE (reference sequence). Trimming took 1 base from V and 6 from J, leaving 13 bases between them.

The gene calls are TRBV10-3 and TRBJ2-5, with 8 bases that match TRBD1. This CDR3 is 14 amino acids long. Germline lookup yields CDR1 ENHRY and CDR2 SYGVKD. V lost 0 bases to trimming and J lost 4 bases; unmatched junction nucleotides: 1. CDR3 amino acids: CAISESGTGETQYF. The CDR3 DNA sequence: TGTGCCATCAGTGAGTCTGGGACAGGAGAGACCCAGTACTTC.

This chain links TRBV5-8 with TRBJ2-5; D is perhaps TRBD2 (7 bases). CDR1 is SGHTS, CDR2 YDEGEE, per germline. The CDR3 extends over 16 amino acids. The V end lost 6 bases, the J end lost 1 base, and 19 bases lay between the germline ends. Here the CDR3 reads CASTRDYGGPQETQYF. Written as DNA, the CDR3 is TGTGCCAGCACCCGGGACTATGGGGGGCCCCAAGAGACCCAGTACTTC.

V gene TRBV20-1 combines with J gene TRBJ2-5; 7 nucleotides align to TRBD2. Unmatched junction bases numbered 15, after V lost 3 bases and J lost 5 bases. The germline V gene encodes CDR1 DFQATT and CDR2 SNEGSKA (reference sequence). The CDR3 totals 16 residues. DNA of the CDR3: TGCAGTGCTAGTACAGGCCTAGCGGCCCTAGGGGAGACCCAGTACTTC. Amino acids: CSASTGLAALGETQYF.

The chain recombines TRBV19 with TRBJ1-2, with TRBD1 as a possible D gene (6 bases). Germline CDR1 LNHDA, CDR2 SQIVND (reference sequence). Trimming took 9 bases from V and 1 from J, leaving 15 bases between them. CDR3 length: 14 residues. For the CDR3, the DNA is TGTGCCAGCCCACAGGGACCTCATAACTATGGCTACACCTTC. Protein: CASPQGPHNYGYTF.

The J gene is TRBJ1-1, the V gene TRBV5-6, with D uncertain. There are 13 residues in the CDR3. The V and J ends lost 4 bases and 1 base respectively, with 8 bases between them. Per germline, CDR1 SGHDT and CDR2 YYEEEE. The CDR3 loop is CASSEQWNTEAFF. The CDR3, as DNA: TGTGCCAGCAGCGAACAGTGGAACACTGAAGCTTTCTTT.

The rearrangement links TRBV18 to TRBJ2-2; D gene ambiguous. This CDR3 spans 13 amino acids. Germline values: CDR1 KGHSH, CDR2 LQKENI. Trimming removed 6 bases from V and 4 bases from J, with 9 bases in between. CDR3 DNA sequence: TGTGCCAGCTCTCACGCAACCACCGGGGAGCTGTTTTTT. Its translation: CASSHATTGELFF.

V gene TRBV19 combines with J gene TRBJ2-5; 7 positions agree with TRBD2. Per the germline V gene, CDR1 is LNHDA and CDR2 is SQIVND (reference sequence). Trimming at V came to 1 base and at J to 1 base, leaving 12 bases not matched to a gene. The length of the CDR3 is 18 residues. The CDR3 bases are TGTGCCAGTAGTATAGGGGGAGGGGCGGGGGTGACCCAAGAGACCCAGTACTTC. Translating gives CASSIGGGAGVTQETQYF.

The gene calls are TRBV6-1 and TRBJ2-3, with D maybe TRBD1 (6 bases). Germline V gene lookup returns CDR1 MNHNS and CDR2 SASEGT. The CDR3 length is 15 residues. The V gene lost 1 base and the J gene lost 1 base, with 9 bases spanning the gap. CDR3 residues: CASSEDWGRTDTQYF. The CDR3 region has the DNA TGTGCCAGCAGTGAAGATTGGGGGCGCACAGATACGCAGTATTTT.

The chain combines TRBV27 with TRBJ2-4, with TRBD1 matching 10 bases. The CDR3 runs to 15 residues. CDR1 and CDR2 (germline): MNHEY, SMNVEV (reference sequence). V lost 5 bases to trimming and J lost 4 bases; unmatched junction nucleotides: 5. DNA for the CDR3: TGTGCCAGCAGTACCCAGGACAGGGGGAAAAACATTCAGTACTTC. This codes for CASSTQDRGKNIQYF.

V gene TRBV30 combines with J gene TRBJ1-4; 8 bases fit TRBD1. Germline V lookup: CDR1 GTSNPN, CDR2 SVGIG (reference sequence). The junction had 10 bases not matched to a gene; V was cut back by 3 bases and J by 7 bases. The CDR3 is made up of 15 amino acids. The CDR3 sequence: CAWRQFGQGTEKLFF. CDR3 nucleotides: TGTGCCTGGAGACAATTCGGACAGGGTACTGAAAAACTGTTTTTT.

The J gene is TRBJ2-7, the V gene TRBV5-3; D is ambiguous. Being an ORF, TRBV5-3 has a function that is uncertain. The CDR3 is 13 amino acids. The germline V and J ends were trimmed by 9 bases and 4 bases, with 17 bases remaining between them. The CDR3 DNA follows: TGTGCCAAAACCGCCCTCCTCCCTTACGAGCAGTACGTC. Amino acid sequence: CAKTALLPYEQYV.

This clone was observed a few times. This chain joins TRBV14 and TRBJ2-5; 7 bases are shared with TRBD2. V trimming: 0 bases; J trimming: 4 bases; junction bases outside the gene matches: 5. The V gene's germline CDR1 is SGHDN and CDR2 FVKESK. CDR3 length: 15 residues. The DNA for the CDR3 is TGTGCCAGCAGCCAAGATCTGACTAGCAGAGAGACCCAGTACTTC. Amino acids: CASSQDLTSRETQYF.

This sequence joins TRBV11-2 and TRBJ1-4; D not resolved. Trimming removed 0 bases at V and 8 bases at J, with 19 bases between. There are 17 residues in the CDR3. Germline CDR1 reads SGHAT; CDR2 reads FQNNGV. This chain's CDR3 is CASSLDIRRPWKEKLFF. The CDR3, as DNA: TGTGCCAGCAGCTTAGATATTCGGCGGCCCTGGAAGGAAAAACTGTTTTTT. Using reference TRBV11-2 and TRBJ1-4 for the parts outside the CDR3, the full variable domain is EAGVAQSPRYKIIEKRQSVAFWCNPISGHATLYWYQQILGQGPKLLIQFQNNGVVDDSQLPKDRFSAERLKGVDSTLKIQPAKLEDSAVYLCASSLDIRRPWKEKLFFGSGTQLSVL.

The chain combines TRBV2 with TRBJ2-3, with D maybe TRBD2 (7 bases). The CDR3 is 15 amino acids. The germline CDR1 and CDR2 sequences are SNHLY and FYNNEI. Trimming shortened V by 4 bases and J by 3 bases, and 14 bases separated the two germline ends. The CDR3 protein is CASSARTAGTDTQYF. CDR3 coding DNA: TGTGCCAGCAGTGCGAGGACAGCGGGGACAGATACGCAGTATTTT.

This clone showed up just once. The V and J genes are TRBV5-3 and TRBJ2-2; TRBD2 agrees at 8 bases. TRBV5-3 has ORF status, its function being uncertain. With 8 bases clipped from V and 1 base from J, the junction kept 16 bases outside the gene matches. This CDR3 has 18 residues. CDR3: CARMDNGGAQRNTGELFF. Written as DNA, the CDR3 is TGTGCCAGGATGGACAACGGGGGGGCACAAAGGAACACCGGGGAGCTGTTTTTT.

This clone was seen more than once but under ten times. The rearrangement links TRBV6-2 or TRBV6-3 to TRBJ1-2, with TRBD1 as a possible D gene (5 bases). The germline gives CDR1 MNHEY, CDR2 SVGEGT. The CDR3 length is 15 residues. The ends were cut back, 4 bases at V and 7 bases at J, with 19 bases in the middle. DNA of the CDR3: TGTGCCAGCAGTTCGGGACCCCCTGTGCCTGCTGGCTACACCTTC. It specifies CASSSGPPVPAGYTF.

This clone was counted between two and nine times. The genes are TRBV20-1 and TRBJ2-1, with D possibly being TRBD2 (6 bases). Germline assignment: CDR1 DFQATT and CDR2 SNEGSKA (reference sequence). The length of the CDR3 is 12 residues. V lost 3 bases to trimming and J lost 8 bases, with 11 bases between them. CDR3 amino acids: CSASGGGDEQFF. In DNA, the CDR3 is TGCAGTGCTAGTGGGGGAGGCGATGAGCAGTTCTTC.

V and J are TRBV5-4 and TRBJ2-3; 11 nucleotides line up with TRBD2. The germline V gene encodes CDR1 SGHNT and CDR2 YYREEE (reference sequence). Trimming cost V 4 bases and J 4 bases; bases outside gene matches: 8. This CDR3 has 16 residues. The CDR3 DNA follows: TGTGCCAGCAGCCTTAGACTAGCGGGGAACTCAGATACGCAGTATTTT. This sequence encodes CASSLRLAGNSDTQYF.

The chain recombines TRBV10-3 with TRBJ1-3, with unresolved D. The CDR3 runs to 13 residues. The germline gives CDR1 ENHRY, CDR2 SYGVKD. Trimming stripped 7 bases from V and 2 bases from J, with 9 bases between. The CDR3 DNA is TGTGCCATCAACCCCGGGGCTGGAAACACCATATATTTT. It codes for CAINPGAGNTIYF.

The chain joins TRBV10-3 to TRBJ2-5; D is unclear. V lost 3 bases and J lost 3, with 5 bases in between. The CDR3 consists of 12 residues. The germline V gene encodes CDR1 ENHRY and CDR2 SYGVKD. The CDR3 protein is CAISDSEETQYF. In nucleotides, the CDR3 is TGTGCCATCAGTGACTCAGAAGAGACCCAGTACTTC.

Only one count was recorded for this clone. The chain employs TRBV19 and TRBJ2-3; 7 nucleotides align to TRBD1. The CDR3 extends over 13 amino acids. V dropped 5 bases and J dropped 6; count of bases not matched to a gene: 5. CDR1 is LNHDA and CDR2 is SQIVND in the germline V gene (reference sequence). CDR3 in DNA: TGTGCCAGTAGTCTGGGACAGTTCGATACGCAGTATTTT. Residues: CASSLGQFDTQYF.

This clone was seen a handful of times. This rearrangement joins TRBV12-5 to TRBJ1-5, with D uncertain. The V and J ends lost 0 bases and 0 bases respectively, with 12 bases between them. CDR3 size: 17 residues. CDR1 is LGHNT and CDR2 is FRNRAP in the germline V gene. CDR3 in amino acids: CASGLVSPDGSNQPQHF. For the CDR3, the DNA is TGTGCTAGTGGTTTGGTTTCGCCGGACGGTAGCAATCAGCCCCAGCATTTT. The whole variable domain, remainder taken from reference TRBV12-5 and TRBJ1-5, is DARVTQTPRHKVTEMGQEVTMRCQPILGHNTVFWYRQTMMQGLELLAYFRNRAPLDDSGMPKDRFSAEMPDATLATLKIQPSEPRDSAVYFCASGLVSPDGSNQPQHFGDGTRLSIL.

The chain combines TRBV5-1 with TRBJ1-2; a possible D gene is TRBD1 (6 bases). This CDR3 has 15 amino acids. The germline V and J ends were trimmed by 0 bases and 4 bases, with 13 bases remaining between them. Germline V gives CDR1 SGHRS, CDR2 YFSETQ. DNA for the CDR3: TGCGCCAGCAGCTTGGGGCCAGGGGAGGGCTATGGCTACACCTTC. Translating it yields CASSLGPGEGYGYTF.

V and J are TRBV5-1 and TRBJ2-2, with TRBD2 matching 8 bases. Germline-derived CDR1 and CDR2 are SGHRS and YFSETQ. The CDR3 loop spans 16 amino acids. V gave up 2 bases and J gave up 5 bases; unmatched junction bases: 8. The CDR3 sequence: CASSLQTSAGTGELFF. The DNA of the CDR3 is TGCGCCAGCAGCTTACAGACTAGCGCCGGAACCGGGGAGCTGTTTTTT.

V gene TRBV6-5 combines with J gene TRBJ2-7, with TRBD1 matching over 8 bases. V lost 6 bases and J lost 4; bases outside the gene matches: 8. Looked up from germline, CDR1 is MNHEY and CDR2 is SVGAGI. This CDR3 comprises 14 residues. CDR3 amino acids: CASSDRGPLYEQYV. Here the CDR3 DNA reads TGTGCCAGCAGCGACAGGGGTCCTCTATACGAGCAGTACGTC.

This chain joins TRBV5-1 and TRBJ2-2, with a weak D call TRBD1 (5 bases). CDR3 length equals 16 residues. The V end lost 3 bases, the J end lost 0 bases, and 12 bases lay between the germline ends. The germline V gene has CDR1 SGHRS and CDR2 YFSETQ. In nucleotides, the CDR3 is TGCGCCAGCAGCTGGCAGGGTGTCACGAACACCGGGGAGCTGTTTTTT. Residues: CASSWQGVTNTGELFF.

V is TRBV6-6 and J is TRBJ1-3; D is unclear. Deletions cut 6 bases from V and 1 base from J, with 10 bases between. The CDR3 runs 14 residues. Germline CDR1 reads MNHNY; CDR2 reads SVGAGI (reference sequence). The CDR3 sequence is CASRAVGSGNTIYF. DNA of the CDR3: TGTGCCAGCAGGGCCGTGGGTTCTGGAAACACCATATATTTT.

The chain employs TRBV24-1 and TRBJ2-5; the D is unclear. CDR3 length: 16 amino acids. Trimming took 2 bases from V and 2 from J, leaving 14 bases between them. Germline CDR1 reads KGHDR; CDR2 reads SFDVKD. The CDR3 DNA reads as TGTGCCACCAGTGATTCACGGCCCCCTTCGCAAGAGACCCAGTACTTC. Translating it yields CATSDSRPPSQETQYF.

The chain employs TRBV6-4 and TRBJ2-2; D is unresolved. Between the trimmed V and J ends, which lost 2 bases and 9 bases, there was a span of 10 bases. In germline, CDR1 is MRHNA, CDR2 SNTAGT. This CDR3 spans 13 amino acids. CDR3 sequence (DNA): TGTGCCAGCAGTGACAGGCCGAACCGGGAGCTGTTTTTT. As protein: CASSDRPNRELFF.

The V gene is TRBV27, the J gene TRBJ1-2; unclear D gene. CDR1 and CDR2 from the germline V gene are MNHEY and SMNVEV (reference sequence). This CDR3 is built from 19 residues. Trimming removed 2 bases from V and 0 bases from J, with 22 bases in between. The CDR3 bases are TGTGCCAGCAGTTTAACCTACTATCCTGGAGACGAAGCTAACTATGGCTACACCTTC. This encodes CASSLTYYPGDEANYGYTF.

The J gene is TRBJ2-5, the V gene TRBV19; D not certain. This CDR3 comprises 13 residues. Trimming removed 4 bases from V and 5 bases from J, with 11 bases in between. Per the germline V gene, CDR1 is LNHDA and CDR2 is SQIVND (reference sequence). The CDR3 nucleotides read TGTGCCAGTAGTAGGGCTGGTGGGGAGACCCAGTACTTC. Residues: CASSRAGGETQYF.